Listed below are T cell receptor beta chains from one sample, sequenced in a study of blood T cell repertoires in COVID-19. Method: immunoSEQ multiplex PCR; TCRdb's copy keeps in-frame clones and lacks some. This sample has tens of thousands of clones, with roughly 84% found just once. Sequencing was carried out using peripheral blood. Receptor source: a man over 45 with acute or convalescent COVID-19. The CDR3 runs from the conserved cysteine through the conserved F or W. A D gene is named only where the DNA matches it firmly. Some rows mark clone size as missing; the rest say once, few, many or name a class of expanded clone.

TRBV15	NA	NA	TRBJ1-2	CATSREGRGAGYTF	TGTGCCACCAGCAGAGAAGGCAGGGGAGCTGGCTACACCTTC
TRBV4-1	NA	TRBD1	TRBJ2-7	CASSRGTGAYEQYF	TGCGCCAGCAGCCGCGGGACAGGGGCCTACGAGCAGTACTTC
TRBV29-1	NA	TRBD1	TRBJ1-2	CSVGQGGYGYTF	TGCAGCGTTGGACAGGGCGGCTATGGCTACACCTTC
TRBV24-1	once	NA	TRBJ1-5	CATSGPSVQPQHF	TGTGCCACCAGTGGTCCTTCCGTCCAGCCCCAGCATTTT
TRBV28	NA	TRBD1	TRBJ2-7	CASSSGQGGVNEQYF	TGTGCCAGCAGTTCCGGACAGGGGGGTGTGAACGAGCAGTACTTC
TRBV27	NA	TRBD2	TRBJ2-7	CAAGGGYEQYF	TGTGCCGCGGGGGGGGGCTACGAGCAGTACTTC
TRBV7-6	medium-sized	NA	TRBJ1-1	CASSLAISGSNKNTEAFF	TGTGCCAGCAGCTTAGCGATCTCAGGGTCTAACAAGAACACTGAAGCTTTCTTT
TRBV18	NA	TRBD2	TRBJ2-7	CASSPLGLAASYEQYF	TGTGCCAGCTCACCTCTAGGTCTAGCGGCCTCCTACGAGCAGTACTTC
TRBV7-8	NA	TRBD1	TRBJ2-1	CASSFLGQINEQFF	TGTGCCAGCAGCTTCCTGGGACAGATTAATGAGCAGTTCTTC
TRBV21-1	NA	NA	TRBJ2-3	CASSNPPGLAGGPSTDTQYF	TGTGCCAGCAGCAACCCCCCCGGACTAGCGGGAGGGCCGTCTACAGATACGCAGTATTTT
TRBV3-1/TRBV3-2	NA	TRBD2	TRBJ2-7	CASSRQPSGSSYEQYF	TGTGCCAGCAGCCGGCAACCTAGCGGGAGCTCCTACGAGCAGTACTTC
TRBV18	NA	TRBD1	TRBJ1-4	CASSTQGDEKLFF	TGTGCCAGCTCGACACAGGGGGATGAAAAACTGTTTTTT
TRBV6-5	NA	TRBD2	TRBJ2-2	CASGVGLANTGELFF	TGTGCCAGCGGGGTGGGACTAGCGAACACCGGGGAGCTGTTTTTT
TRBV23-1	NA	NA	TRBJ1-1	CASSQEEKQETVMNTEAFF	TGCGCCAGCAGTCAAGAAGAAAAACAAGAGACAGTCATGAACACTGAAGCTTTCTTT
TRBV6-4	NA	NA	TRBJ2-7	CASSSGLEQYF	TGTGCCAGCAGTAGCGGTCTCGAGCAGTACTTC
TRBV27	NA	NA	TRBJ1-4	CASSSQGGGNEKLFF	TGTGCCAGCAGTTCCCAGGGAGGAGGTAATGAAAAACTGTTTTTT
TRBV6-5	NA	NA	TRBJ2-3	CANGRDTQYF	TGTGCCAACGGGAGAGATACGCAGTATTTT
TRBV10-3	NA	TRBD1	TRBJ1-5	CAISEPQRGLGTQHF	TGTGCCATCAGTGAGCCGCAGAGGGGGCTTGGGACCCAGCATTTT
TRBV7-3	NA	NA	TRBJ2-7	CASSLNYGDSYEQYF	TGTGCCAGCAGCCTGAATTACGGAGACTCCTACGAGCAGTACTTC
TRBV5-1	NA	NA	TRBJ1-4	CASTLGATNEKLFF	TGCGCCAGCACCCTGGGGGCTACTAATGAAAAACTGTTTTTT
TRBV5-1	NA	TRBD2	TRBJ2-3	CASSRTSGATDTQYF	TGCGCCAGCAGCCGGACTAGCGGGGCCACAGATACGCAGTATTTT
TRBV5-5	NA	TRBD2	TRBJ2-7	CASSSQREGLGYEQYF	TGTGCCAGCAGCTCTCAGCGGGAGGGCCTGGGTTACGAGCAGTACTTC